This entry lists 28 T cell receptor beta chains sequenced from one sample in a study of response to subunit inactivated influenza vaccine. TCRdb reprocessed the RT-PCR reads via MiXCR and lists one record per CDR3 protein. Here the sample spans hundreds of thousands of distinct CDR3 sequences, 6% to 9% being singletons. The sequences come from PBMCs from blood, collected roughly 24 months after vaccination. Receptors originate from a man aged 45-69 years who received an inactivated influenza vaccine.

This sequence joins TRBV29-1 and TRBJ2-7; TRBD1 agrees at 11 bases. The CDR3 totals 14 residues. The V and J ends lost 5 bases and 5 bases, in that order; junction bases with no gene match: 8. The germline V gene has CDR1 SQVTM and CDR2 ANQGSEA. The CDR3 here is CSVFPWTGGHEQYF. CDR3 in DNA: TGCAGCGTTTTCCCCTGGACAGGGGGCCACGAGCAGTACTTC.

The chain employs TRBV20-1 and TRBJ2-1; 14 bases are shared with TRBD2. Germline values: CDR1 DFQATT, CDR2 SNEGSKA (reference sequence). V lost 6 bases to trimming and J lost 6 bases; unmatched junction nucleotides: 10. CDR3 size: 16 residues. CDR3 amino acids: CSAKTSGRVSGNEQFF. In DNA form, the CDR3 reads TGCAGTGCGAAGACTAGCGGGAGGGTCTCGGGCAATGAGCAGTTCTTC.

The rearrangement joins TRBV7-9 to TRBJ2-1, with TRBD2 matching over 7 bases. The V gene end was trimmed by 5 bases and the J gene end by 10 bases; junction bases not matched to a gene: 11. Per the germline V gene, CDR1 is SEHNR and CDR2 is FQNEAQ (reference sequence). The CDR3 totals 14 residues. The CDR3 reads CASSLSGRGREQFF. In nucleotides, the CDR3 is TGTGCCAGCAGCCTTAGCGGGCGGGGAAGGGAGCAGTTCTTC.

This clonotype occurred many times. The chain couples TRBV12-3 or TRBV12-4 to TRBJ2-1; the D gene is possibly TRBD2 (5 bases). V lost 3 bases and J lost 3, with 6 bases in between. This CDR3 has 13 amino acids. CDR3 sequence reads: CASSFGDYNEQFF. CDR3 DNA sequence: TGTGCCAGCAGTTTCGGGGACTACAATGAGCAGTTCTTC.

V gene TRBV5-8 combines with J gene TRBJ2-2, with D unclear. V was trimmed by 2 bases and J by 6 bases, leaving 8 bases between them. Germline assignment: CDR1 SGHTS and CDR2 YDEGEE. This CDR3 spans 13 amino acids. Written as DNA, the CDR3 is TGTGCCAGCAGCTTTATGAGTTCCGGGGAGCTGTTTTTT. This sequence encodes CASSFMSSGELFF.

This clonotype was recorded at least ten times. In nucleotides, the CDR3 is TGTGCCAGCACCCCCCCGGGGGGGGCAAACTATGGCTACACCTTC. Protein product: CASTPPGGANYGYTF. The chain recombines TRBV7-2 with TRBJ1-2; a possible D gene is TRBD1 (6 bases). The CDR3 consists of 15 residues. CDR1 is SGHTA, CDR2 FQGNSA, per germline. V was clipped by 7 bases and J by 2 bases, with 17 bases between them. The full variable domain, rest sourced from reference TRBV7-2 and TRBJ1-2, is GAGVSQSPSNKVTEKGKDVELRCDPISGHTALYWYRQSLGQGLEFLIYFQGNSAPDKSGLPSDRFSAERTGGSVSTLTIQRTQQEDSAVYLCASTPPGGANYGYTFGSGTRLTVV.

This clonotype has more than one count but fewer than ten. The rearrangement joins TRBV6-2 or TRBV6-3 to TRBJ2-7; D is possibly TRBD1 (6 bases). The CDR3 has 16 residues. V lost 2 bases and J lost 3, with 17 bases in between. CDR1 MNHEY and CDR2 SVGEGT come from the germline V gene. The CDR3 DNA follows: TGTGCCAGCAGTTACGCCCGGACAGTTTCCGTCTACGAGCAGTACTTC. Translation: CASSYARTVSVYEQYF.

The sample holds many counts of this clonotype. The V gene is TRBV10-3, the J gene TRBJ2-1, with D perhaps matching TRBD2 (5 bases). There are 12 residues in the CDR3. Germline lookup yields CDR1 ENHRY and CDR2 SYGVKD. The V end lost 0 bases, the J end lost 12 bases, and 9 bases lay between the germline ends. The CDR3 loop reads CAISESPGGQFF. CDR3 nucleotides: TGTGCCATCAGTGAGTCGCCAGGAGGGCAGTTCTTC.

This clonotype occurred a few times. This rearrangement joins TRBV12-3 or TRBV12-4 to TRBJ1-3, with D possibly TRBD1 on 5 matching bases. V was shortened by 6 bases and J by 0 bases, with 18 bases between the two germline ends. The CDR3 is 17 amino acids. CDR3: CASSSFRQHRSGNTIYF. In nucleotides, the CDR3 is TGTGCCAGCAGCTCGTTCCGACAGCACCGCTCTGGAAACACCATATATTTT.

In its sample, this clonotype was seen a few times. The chain couples TRBV4-2 to TRBJ2-6; D is unclear. Germline V CDR1 and CDR2: LGHNA, YNFKEQ. Trimming shortened V by 1 base and J by 0 bases, and 7 bases separated the two germline ends. The CDR3 loop spans 16 amino acids. The CDR3 bases are TGTGCCAGCAGCCAAGGAGTCTTCTCTGGGGCCAACGTCCTGACTTTC. As protein: CASSQGVFSGANVLTF.

V gene TRBV5-1 combines with J gene TRBJ2-7; 8 nucleotides agree with TRBD2. Germline CDR1 SGHRS, CDR2 YFSETQ. CDR3 length: 13 residues. V was clipped by 7 bases and J by 3 bases; unmatched bases: 6. This CDR3 reads CASASGTSYEQYF. CDR3 coding DNA: TGCGCCAGCGCCTCCGGGACTAGCTACGAGCAGTACTTC.

The sample holds many counts of this clonotype. V is TRBV4-3 and J is TRBJ2-1, with D perhaps being TRBD1 or TRBD2 (5 bases each). With 0 bases removed from V and 2 bases from J, the gap between germline ends came to 11 bases. The CDR3 has 16 residues. The germline gives CDR1 LGHNA, CDR2 YSLEER. CDR3 coding DNA: TGCGCCAGCAGCCAAGATGGGGACGCAGCCTACAATGAGCAGTTCTTC. Its translation: CASSQDGDAAYNEQFF.

The genes are TRBV6-2 or TRBV6-3 and TRBJ2-6; TRBD2 is a possible D gene (5 bases). This CDR3 is 16 amino acids long. Trimming took off 7 bases at V and 3 bases at J, with 16 bases between the two ends. The V gene's germline CDR1 is MNHEY and CDR2 SVGEGT. As DNA, the CDR3 is TGTGCCAGCATCAAGGGTGGGAGTGGTGGGGCCAACGTCCTGACTTTC. It translates to CASIKGGSGGANVLTF.

In its sample, this clonotype was seen many times. The chain employs TRBV11-2 and TRBJ2-1; possible D gene TRBD1, 5 bases. The germline gives CDR1 SGHAT, CDR2 FQNNGV. V lost 0 bases to trimming and J lost 10 bases, with 16 bases between them. This CDR3 region has 15 residues. CDR3 nucleotide sequence: TGTGCCAGCAGCTTAGAGCCTACCGCTGGGGCAGAGCAGTTCTTC. This encodes CASSLEPTAGAEQFF.

The sample holds many counts of this clonotype. This chain links TRBV6-5 with TRBJ2-7; 9 bases fit TRBD1. J gave up 4 bases and V 1 base, and 11 bases lay outside the gene matches. Germline V CDR1 and CDR2: MNHEY, SVGAGI. This CDR3 comprises 17 residues. The CDR3 sequence: CASSYYVGGQGLYEQYF. CDR3 nucleotide sequence: TGTGCCAGCAGTTACTATGTTGGGGGACAGGGACTTTACGAGCAGTACTTC.

The table lists this clonotype with a few counts. J is TRBJ2-7 and V is TRBV27; 10 bases are a match to TRBD2. The CDR3 totals 15 residues. V lost 3 bases, J lost 3 bases, and 5 bases stayed unmatched. Germline V lookup: CDR1 MNHEY, CDR2 SMNVEV (reference sequence). The CDR3 nucleotides are TGTGCCAGCAGTTTCCATAGCGGGGGGCACTACGAGCAGTACTTC. Amino acid sequence: CASSFHSGGHYEQYF.

J is TRBJ1-2 and V is TRBV20-1; D uncertain. CDR3 size: 11 residues. CDR1 is DFQATT and CDR2 is SNEGSKA in the germline V gene (reference sequence). V lost 3 bases and J 2 bases, leaving 4 bases between the germline ends. The CDR3 reads CSASKNYGYTF. CDR3 nucleotides: TGCAGTGCTAGTAAGAACTATGGCTACACCTTC.

This clonotype occurred many times. Here the CDR3 reads CSVEAGAGGSTQYF. CDR3 coding DNA: TGCAGCGTTGAAGCTGGAGCGGGGGGTAGTACGCAGTATTTT. This chain links TRBV29-1 with TRBJ2-3, with TRBD2 matching 9 bases. Germline loops: CDR1 SQVTM, CDR2 ANQGSEA. The ends lost 1 base at V and 8 bases at J; junction bases unmatched: 7. This CDR3 has 14 residues.

This clonotype turned up a few times. The chain combines TRBV3-1 with TRBJ1-1; no clear D. This CDR3 has 13 residues. The germline V gene has CDR1 LGHDT and CDR2 YNNKEL (reference sequence). The germline V and J ends were trimmed by 5 bases and 5 bases, with 12 bases remaining between them. The CDR3 DNA reads TGTGCCAGCAGCAAGATGCAAGAAACTGAAGCTTTCTTT. Translated, it gives CASSKMQETEAFF.

This clonotype was counted only a few times. The genes are TRBV10-2 and TRBJ2-7; D is ambiguous. In germline, CDR1 is WSHSY, CDR2 SAAADI. V lost 0 bases and J lost 3, with 9 bases in between. This CDR3 is 14 amino acids long. DNA for the CDR3: TGCGCCAGCAGTGAGTCTGTCTACCTCTACGAGCAGTACTTC. It translates to CASSESVYLYEQYF.

This clonotype was observed many times. CDR3 in amino acids: CASSQDRDTNYGYTF. Written as DNA, the CDR3 is TGTGCCAGCAGCCAAGATAGGGACACCAACTATGGCTACACCTTC. The chain couples TRBV4-2 to TRBJ1-2; D is perhaps TRBD1 (6 bases). The length of the CDR3 is 15 residues. CDR1 is LGHNA, CDR2 YNFKEQ, per germline. V lost 0 bases to trimming and J lost 2 bases, with 10 bases between them.

This clonotype was recorded at least ten times. This chain connects TRBV20-1 to TRBJ1-2; TRBD1 agrees at 7 bases. Looked up from germline, CDR1 is DFQATT and CDR2 is SNEGSKA (reference sequence). The CDR3 is 13 residues long. Trimming cost V 1 base and J 7 bases; bases outside gene matches: 6. CDR3 bases: TGCAGTGCTAGAGTAACAGGGGAGGGTGGCTACACCTTC. Its protein is CSARVTGEGGYTF.

This clonotype was seen a few times. In DNA form, the CDR3 reads TGTGCCAGCAGAGTAGACAGTGTGAACACTGAAGCTTTCTTT. Protein sequence: CASRVDSVNTEAFF. The chain employs TRBV6-4 and TRBJ1-1, with TRBD1 as a possible D gene (5 bases). Germline CDR1 reads MRHNA; CDR2 reads SNTAGT. V dropped 6 bases and J dropped 0 bases, with 11 bases sitting between them. The CDR3 runs to 14 residues.

The chain employs TRBV20-1 and TRBJ2-1; D is perhaps TRBD2 (6 bases). Germline CDR1 is DFQATT and CDR2 is SNEGSKA (reference sequence). The V end lost 3 bases, the J end lost 4 bases, and 10 bases lay between the germline ends. The CDR3 extends over 13 amino acids. Written as DNA, the CDR3 is TGCAGTGCTAGGGTTCTAGCGTACAATGAGCAGTTCTTC. Protein product: CSARVLAYNEQFF.

This clonotype was observed many times. The V and J genes are TRBV18 and TRBJ2-2, with D possibly being TRBD1 (6 bases). Deletions cut 5 bases from V and 6 bases from J, with 13 bases between. The CDR3 is 14 residues long. CDR1 is KGHSH and CDR2 is LQKENI in the germline V gene. The CDR3 DNA reads as TGTGCCAGCTCATCTAAACAGGGTCCCGGGGAGCTGTTTTTT. Amino acids: CASSSKQGPGELFF.

This clonotype came up many times. The V gene is TRBV12-3 or TRBV12-4, the J gene TRBJ2-2; 8 bases line up with TRBD1. After removal of 8 bases from V and 5 bases from J, the junction contained 7 bases not matched to a gene. The CDR3 loop spans 14 amino acids. DNA for the CDR3: TGTGCCAGCTGGCCCCAGGGGGCAACCGGGGAGCTGTTTTTT. It translates to CASWPQGATGELFF.

This clonotype was counted many times. This chain links TRBV6-5 with TRBJ2-2; possible D gene TRBD1, 7 bases. The CDR3 totals 18 residues. Between the trimmed V and J ends, which lost 4 bases and 5 bases, there was a span of 23 bases. Germline V lookup: CDR1 MNHEY, CDR2 SVGAGI. CDR3 nucleotides: TGTGCCAGCAGTTTCCACCCTCTGACAGGGAGGTTTACCGGGGAGCTGTTTTTT. It specifies CASSFHPLTGRFTGELFF.

V usage is TRBV20-1 and J usage is TRBJ2-7; possible D gene TRBD1, 6 bases. This CDR3 spans 14 amino acids. Germline V CDR1 and CDR2: DFQATT, SNEGSKA (reference sequence). Trimming shortened V by 1 base and J by 0 bases, and 10 bases separated the two germline ends. Here the CDR3 DNA reads TGCAGTGCTAGAGGGACAGCTAACTCCTACGAGCAGTACTTC. The encoded protein is CSARGTANSYEQYF.